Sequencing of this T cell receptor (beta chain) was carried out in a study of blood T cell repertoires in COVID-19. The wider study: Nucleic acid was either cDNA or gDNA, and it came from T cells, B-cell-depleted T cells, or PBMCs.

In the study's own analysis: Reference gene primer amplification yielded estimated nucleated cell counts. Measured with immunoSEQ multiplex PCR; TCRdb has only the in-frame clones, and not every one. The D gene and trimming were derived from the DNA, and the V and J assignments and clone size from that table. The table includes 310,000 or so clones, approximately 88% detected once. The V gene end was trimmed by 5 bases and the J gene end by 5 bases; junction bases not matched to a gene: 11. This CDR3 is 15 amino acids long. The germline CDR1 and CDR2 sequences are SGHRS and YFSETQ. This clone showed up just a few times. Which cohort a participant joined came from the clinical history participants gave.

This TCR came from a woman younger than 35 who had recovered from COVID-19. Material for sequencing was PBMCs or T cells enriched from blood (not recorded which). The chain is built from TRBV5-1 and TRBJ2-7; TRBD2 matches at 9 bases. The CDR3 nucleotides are TGCGCCAGCAGTCTCAGGGTAGCGGGAGAGGACGAGCAGTACTTC. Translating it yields CASSLRVAGEDEQYF. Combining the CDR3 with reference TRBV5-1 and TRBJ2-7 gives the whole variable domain KAGVTQTPRYLIKTRGQQVTLSCSPISGHRSVSWYQQTPGQGLQFLFEYFSETQRNKGNFPGRFSGRQFSNSRSEMNVSTLELGDSALYLCASSLRVAGEDEQYFGPGTRLTVT.